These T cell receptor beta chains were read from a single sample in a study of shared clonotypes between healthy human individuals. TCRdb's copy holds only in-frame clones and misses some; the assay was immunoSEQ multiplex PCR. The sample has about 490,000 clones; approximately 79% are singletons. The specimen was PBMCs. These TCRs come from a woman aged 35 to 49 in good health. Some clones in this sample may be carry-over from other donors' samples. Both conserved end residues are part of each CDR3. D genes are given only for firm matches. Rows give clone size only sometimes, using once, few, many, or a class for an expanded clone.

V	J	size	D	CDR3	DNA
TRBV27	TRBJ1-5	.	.	CASSLWGNSNQPQHF	TGTGCCAGCAGTTTATGGGGGAATAGCAATCAGCCCCAGCATTTT
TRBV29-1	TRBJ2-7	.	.	CSVIPRGAYEQYF	TGCAGCGTTATCCCACGGGGAGCCTACGAGCAGTACTTC
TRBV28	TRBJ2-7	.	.	CASTLRGGLDEQYF	TGTGCCAGCACGTTGAGGGGAGGTTTGGACGAGCAGTACTTC
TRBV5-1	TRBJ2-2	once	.	CASSWESGGELFF	TGCGCCAGCAGCTGGGAGAGCGGCGGGGAGCTGTTTTTT
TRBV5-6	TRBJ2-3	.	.	CASSLSVAPDTQYF	TGTGCCAGCAGCTTGTCCGTTGCACCAGATACGCAGTATTTT
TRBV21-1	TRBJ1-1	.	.	CASSKEAAGAGRNTEAFF	TGTGCCAGCAGCAAAGAGGCGGCGGGCGCAGGGCGGAACACTGAAGCTTTCTTT
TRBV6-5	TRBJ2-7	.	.	CASSSRLVGAEQYF	TGTGCCAGCAGCTCTCGACTAGTGGGGGCGGAGCAGTACTTC
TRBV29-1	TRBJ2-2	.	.	CSVGLPTNTGELFF	TGCAGCGTGGGTCTTCCGACGAACACCGGGGAGCTGTTTTTT
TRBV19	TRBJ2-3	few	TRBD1	CASGVGQATDTQYF	TGTGCCAGCGGGGTTGGACAGGCCACAGATACGCAGTATTTT
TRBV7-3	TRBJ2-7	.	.	CASSFRDRAYEQYF	TGTGCCAGCAGCTTTCGCGACAGAGCCTACGAGCAGTACTTC
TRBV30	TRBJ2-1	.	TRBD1	CAWRSPGQGHYNEQFF	TGTGCCTGGAGGTCTCCGGGACAGGGCCACTACAATGAGCAGTTCTTC
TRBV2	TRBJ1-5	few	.	CATQGPGSNQPQHF	TGTGCCACCCAGGGGCCAGGGAGCAATCAGCCCCAGCATTTT
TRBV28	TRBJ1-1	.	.	CASLLNAEAFF	TGTGCCAGTCTGCTAAACGCTGAAGCTTTCTTT
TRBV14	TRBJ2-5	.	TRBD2	CASSQSLAGAETQYF	TGTGCCAGCAGCCAAAGTCTAGCGGGAGCGGAGACCCAGTACTTC
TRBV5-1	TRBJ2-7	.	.	CASSLNTGGDTYEQYF	TGCGCCAGCAGTCTTAATACAGGGGGGGACACCTACGAGCAGTACTTC
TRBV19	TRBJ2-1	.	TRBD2	CASSIRGLAGDYNEQFF	TGTGCCAGTAGTATAAGGGGTCTAGCGGGAGATTACAATGAGCAGTTCTTC
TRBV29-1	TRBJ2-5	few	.	CSVGGSGKDTETQYF	TGCAGCGTTGGTGGGAGTGGCAAAGACACGGAGACCCAGTACTTC
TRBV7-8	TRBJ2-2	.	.	CASSSRVTAGELFF	TGTGCCAGCAGCTCCAGGGTAACGGCCGGGGAGCTGTTTTTT
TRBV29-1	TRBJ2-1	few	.	CSVDSGGHEQFF	TGCAGCGTTGATTCAGGAGGGCATGAGCAGTTCTTC
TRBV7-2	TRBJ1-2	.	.	CASSFENYGYTF	TGTGCCAGCAGCTTCGAGAACTATGGCTACACCTTC
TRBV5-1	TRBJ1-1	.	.	CASNQGAADTEAFF	TGCGCCAGCAACCAAGGAGCAGCGGACACTGAAGCTTTCTTT
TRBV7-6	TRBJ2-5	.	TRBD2	CASSSQSLAGVETQYF	TGTGCCAGCAGCTCCCAGAGCCTAGCGGGAGTTGAGACCCAGTACTTC